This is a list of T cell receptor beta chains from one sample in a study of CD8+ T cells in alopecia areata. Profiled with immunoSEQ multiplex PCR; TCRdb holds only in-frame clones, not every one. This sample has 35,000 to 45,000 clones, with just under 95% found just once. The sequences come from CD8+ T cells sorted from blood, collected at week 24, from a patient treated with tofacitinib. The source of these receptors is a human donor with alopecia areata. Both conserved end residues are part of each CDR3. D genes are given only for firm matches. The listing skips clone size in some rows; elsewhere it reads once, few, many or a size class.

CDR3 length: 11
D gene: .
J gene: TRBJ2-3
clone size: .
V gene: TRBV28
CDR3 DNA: TGTGCCAGCAGTCCTTCAGATACGCAGTATTTT
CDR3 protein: CASSPSDTQYF

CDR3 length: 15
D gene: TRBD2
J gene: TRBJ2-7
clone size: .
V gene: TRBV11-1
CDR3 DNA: TGTGCCAGCAGCCCACAAAGGACTAGGCCCTACGAGCAGTACTTC
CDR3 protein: CASSPQRTRPYEQYF

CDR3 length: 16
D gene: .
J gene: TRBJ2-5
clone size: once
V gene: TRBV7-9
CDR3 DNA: TGTGCCAGCAGCTCGCCCGGAGAAGGTAGCGCGGAGACCCAGTACTTC
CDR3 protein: CASSSPGEGSAETQYF

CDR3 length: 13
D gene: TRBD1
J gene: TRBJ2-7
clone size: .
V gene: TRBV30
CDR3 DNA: TGTGCCTGGAGTGGGACAGGGATCTACGAGCAGTACTTC
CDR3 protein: CAWSGTGIYEQYF

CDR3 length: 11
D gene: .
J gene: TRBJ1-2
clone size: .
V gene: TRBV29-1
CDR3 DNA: TGCAGCGTTGATTTTAATTATGGCTACACCTTC
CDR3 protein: CSVDFNYGYTF

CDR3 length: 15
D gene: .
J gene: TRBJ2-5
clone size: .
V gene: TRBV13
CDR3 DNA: TGTGCCAGCAGCTTGGGTGGCCCCATCAAAGAGACCCAGTACTTC
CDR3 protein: CASSLGGPIKETQYF

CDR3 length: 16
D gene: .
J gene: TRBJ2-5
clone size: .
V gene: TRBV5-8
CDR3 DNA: TGTGCCAGCAGCAACCGGGACAAAACGTACCAAGAGACCCAGTACTTC
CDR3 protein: CASSNRDKTYQETQYF

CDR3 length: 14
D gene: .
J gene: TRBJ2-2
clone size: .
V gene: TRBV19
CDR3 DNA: TGTGCCAGCGAACTGGGGGCGAACACCGGGGAGCTGTTTTTT
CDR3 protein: CASELGANTGELFF

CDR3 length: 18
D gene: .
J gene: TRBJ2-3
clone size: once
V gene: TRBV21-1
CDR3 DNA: TGTGCCAGCAGCAAAGGTGCTAGCGGGGGGGCGGTGACAGATACGCAGTATTTT
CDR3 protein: CASSKGASGGAVTDTQYF

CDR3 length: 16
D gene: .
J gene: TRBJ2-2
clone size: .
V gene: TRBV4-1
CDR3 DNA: TGCGCCAGCAGCCAAAAGGCGAACTGGAACACCGGGGAGTTGTTTTTT
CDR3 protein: CASSQKANWNTGELFF

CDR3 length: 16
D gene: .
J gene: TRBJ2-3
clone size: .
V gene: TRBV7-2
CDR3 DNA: TGTGCCAGCAGCCCCCTCGGAGCGGGCCCCGCAGATACGCAGTATTTT
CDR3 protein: CASSPLGAGPADTQYF

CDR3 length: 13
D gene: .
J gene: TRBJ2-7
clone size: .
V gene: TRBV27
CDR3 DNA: TGTGCCAGCAGTCCGCGACCAGGGGACGAGCAGTACTTC
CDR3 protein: CASSPRPGDEQYF

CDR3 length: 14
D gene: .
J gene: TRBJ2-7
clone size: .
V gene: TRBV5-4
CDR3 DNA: TGTGCCAGCAGCGCCGGACAGACTCACTACGAGCAGTACTTC
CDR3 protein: CASSAGQTHYEQYF

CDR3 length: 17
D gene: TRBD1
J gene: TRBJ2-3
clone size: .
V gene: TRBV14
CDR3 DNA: TGTGCCAGCAGCGCCCTGAAGGGGACAGATAGCACAGATACGCAGTATTTT
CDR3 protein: CASSALKGTDSTDTQYF

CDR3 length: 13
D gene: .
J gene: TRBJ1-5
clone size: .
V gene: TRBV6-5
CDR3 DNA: TGTGCCAGCAGGACAGGCGGCAATCAGCCCCAGCATTTT
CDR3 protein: CASRTGGNQPQHF

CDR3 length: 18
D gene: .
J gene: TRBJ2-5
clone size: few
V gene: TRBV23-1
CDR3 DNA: TGCGCCAGCAGTCACCCCACCCAGGGTTTGGCGCTTCAAGAGACCCAGTACTTC
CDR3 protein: CASSHPTQGLALQETQYF

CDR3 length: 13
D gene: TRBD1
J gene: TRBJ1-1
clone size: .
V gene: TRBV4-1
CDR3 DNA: TGCGCCAGCAGACTATCCGGACAGGGTGAAGCTTTCTTT
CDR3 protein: CASRLSGQGEAFF

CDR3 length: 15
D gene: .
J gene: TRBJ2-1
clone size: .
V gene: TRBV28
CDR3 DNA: TGTGCCAGCAGCTCTAGCCCCCGCTCCTACAATGAGCAGTTCTTC
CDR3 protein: CASSSSPRSYNEQFF

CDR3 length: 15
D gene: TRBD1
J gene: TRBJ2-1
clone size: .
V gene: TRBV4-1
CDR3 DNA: TGCGCCAGCAGCCAGGTTGACAGGGGCTACAATGAGCAGTTCTTC
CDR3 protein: CASSQVDRGYNEQFF

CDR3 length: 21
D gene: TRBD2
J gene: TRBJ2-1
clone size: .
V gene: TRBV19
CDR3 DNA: TGTGCCAGTAGTCCCGGAGCCGGGACTAGCGGTGCCCAAATTACCTACAATGAGCAGTTCTTC
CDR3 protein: CASSPGAGTSGAQITYNEQFF

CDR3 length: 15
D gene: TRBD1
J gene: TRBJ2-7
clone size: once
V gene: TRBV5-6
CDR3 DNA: TGTGCCAGCAGCTTGGAAGGGGGCCAAGGTGGCGAGCAGTACTTC
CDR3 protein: CASSLEGGQGGEQYF

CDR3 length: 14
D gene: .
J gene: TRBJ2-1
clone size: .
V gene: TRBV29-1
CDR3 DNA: TGCAGCGTTGGGCCAGCAAGGGCCTACAATGAGCAGTTCTTC
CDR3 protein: CSVGPARAYNEQFF

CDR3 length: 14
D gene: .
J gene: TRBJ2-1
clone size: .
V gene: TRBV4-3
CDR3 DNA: TGCGCCAGCAGCCAAGGAGGTAAAGACAATGAGCAGTTCTTC
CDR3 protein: CASSQGGKDNEQFF

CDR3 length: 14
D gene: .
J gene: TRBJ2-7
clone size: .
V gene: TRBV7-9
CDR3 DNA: TGTGCCAGCAGCTTGAGTCCCCCGGACTACGAGCAGTACTTC
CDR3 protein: CASSLSPPDYEQYF

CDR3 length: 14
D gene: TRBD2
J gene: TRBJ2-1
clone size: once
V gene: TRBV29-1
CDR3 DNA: TGCAGCGTTGAAGAGGGAGGGGCCCACGGTGAGCAGTTCTTC
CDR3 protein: CSVEEGGAHGEQFF

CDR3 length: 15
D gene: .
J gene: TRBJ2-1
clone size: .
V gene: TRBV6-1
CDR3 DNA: TGTGCCAGCAGTGAGTGGCGGAGCTCCTACAATGAGCAGTTCTTC
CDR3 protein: CASSEWRSSYNEQFF

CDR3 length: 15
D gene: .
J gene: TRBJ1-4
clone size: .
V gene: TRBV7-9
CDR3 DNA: TGTGCCAGCAGCTTAGCAGGACGGGAAAATGAAAAACTGTTTTTT
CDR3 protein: CASSLAGRENEKLFF

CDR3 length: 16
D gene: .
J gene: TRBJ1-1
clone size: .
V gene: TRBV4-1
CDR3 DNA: TGCGCCAGCAGCCAAGCCCTCTCGACGATGCCCACTGAAGCTTTCTTT
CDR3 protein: CASSQALSTMPTEAFF

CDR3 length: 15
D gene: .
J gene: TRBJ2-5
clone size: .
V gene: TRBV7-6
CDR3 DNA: TGTGCCAGCAGCCGTCAGGGACTGTTACAAGAGACCCAGTACTTC
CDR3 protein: CASSRQGLLQETQYF

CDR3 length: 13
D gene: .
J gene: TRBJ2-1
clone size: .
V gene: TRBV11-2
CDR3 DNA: TGTGCCAGCAGCTTAGGGGCCACCGTGGGGCAGTTCTTC
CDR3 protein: CASSLGATVGQFF

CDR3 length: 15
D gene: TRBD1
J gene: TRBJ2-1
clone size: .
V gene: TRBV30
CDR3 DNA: TGTGCCTGGAGTGAGGGGACAGGGAGTTACAATGAGCAGTTCTTC
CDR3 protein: CAWSEGTGSYNEQFF

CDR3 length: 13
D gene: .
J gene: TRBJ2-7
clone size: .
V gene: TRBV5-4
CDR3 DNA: TGTGCCAGCAGCTTTCACCCCGCAGACGAGCAGTACTTC
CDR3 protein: CASSFHPADEQYF

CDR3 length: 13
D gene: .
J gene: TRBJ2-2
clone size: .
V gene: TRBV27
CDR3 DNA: TGTGCCAGCAGTTTATTCGGGACCGGGGAGCTGTTTTTT
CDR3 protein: CASSLFGTGELFF

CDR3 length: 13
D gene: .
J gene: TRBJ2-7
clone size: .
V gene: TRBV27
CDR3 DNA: TGTGCCAGCAGTTTAGGGTACTACTACGAGCAGTACTTC
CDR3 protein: CASSLGYYYEQYF

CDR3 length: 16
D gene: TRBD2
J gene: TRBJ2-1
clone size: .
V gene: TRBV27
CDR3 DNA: TGTGCCAGCAGTCCAGGACTAGCGGGGCCGTACAATGAGCAGTTCTTC
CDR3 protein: CASSPGLAGPYNEQFF

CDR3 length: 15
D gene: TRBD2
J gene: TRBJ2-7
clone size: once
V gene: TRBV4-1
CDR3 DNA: TGCGCCAGCAGCCAAGAAGTAGCGGGGACCTACGAGCAGTACTTC
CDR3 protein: CASSQEVAGTYEQYF

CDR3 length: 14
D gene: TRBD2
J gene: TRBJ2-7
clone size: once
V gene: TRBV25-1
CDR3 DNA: TGTGCCAGCAGTGTTAGGGGACTAGCGTACGAGCAGTACTTC
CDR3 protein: CASSVRGLAYEQYF

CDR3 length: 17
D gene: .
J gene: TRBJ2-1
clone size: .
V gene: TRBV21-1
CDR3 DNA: TGTGCCAGCAGCAAAGCGCCTAAGACTAGCGGGTACAATGAGCAGTTCTTC
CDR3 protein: CASSKAPKTSGYNEQFF

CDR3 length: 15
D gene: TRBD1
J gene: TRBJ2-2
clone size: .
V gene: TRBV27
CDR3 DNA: TGTGCCAGCAGTCCCTACAGGGGGTCGACCGGGGAGCTGTTTTTT
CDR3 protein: CASSPYRGSTGELFF

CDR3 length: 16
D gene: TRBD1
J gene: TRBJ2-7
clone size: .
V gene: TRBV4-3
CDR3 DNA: TGCGCCAGCAGCCAAGAGTGGGACAGGGGACTCTACGAGCAGTACTTC
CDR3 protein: CASSQEWDRGLYEQYF

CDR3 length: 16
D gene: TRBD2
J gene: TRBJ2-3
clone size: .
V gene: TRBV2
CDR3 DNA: TGTGCCAGCAGTGAATGGCTAGCGGGAATCACAGATACGCAGTATTTT
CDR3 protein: CASSEWLAGITDTQYF

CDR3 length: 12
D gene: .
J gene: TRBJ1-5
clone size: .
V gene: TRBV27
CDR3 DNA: TGTGCCAGCGGGTGGGGGGGTCAGCCCCAGCATTTT
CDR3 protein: CASGWGGQPQHF

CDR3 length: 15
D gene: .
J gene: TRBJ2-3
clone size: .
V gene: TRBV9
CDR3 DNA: TGTGCCAGCAGCGTAGACAGGTATAACACAGATACGCAGTATTTT
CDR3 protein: CASSVDRYNTDTQYF

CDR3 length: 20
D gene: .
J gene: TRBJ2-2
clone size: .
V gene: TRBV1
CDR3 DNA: TGCACCAGCAGCCAAGATCGAGGACTAGCGGGGGGGCCGTGCACCGGGGAGCTGTTTTTT
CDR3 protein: CTSSQDRGLAGGPCTGELFF

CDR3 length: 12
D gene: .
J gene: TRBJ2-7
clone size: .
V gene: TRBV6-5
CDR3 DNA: TGTGCCAGCAGCCTGACAGGAAACGAGCAGTACTTC
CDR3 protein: CASSLTGNEQYF